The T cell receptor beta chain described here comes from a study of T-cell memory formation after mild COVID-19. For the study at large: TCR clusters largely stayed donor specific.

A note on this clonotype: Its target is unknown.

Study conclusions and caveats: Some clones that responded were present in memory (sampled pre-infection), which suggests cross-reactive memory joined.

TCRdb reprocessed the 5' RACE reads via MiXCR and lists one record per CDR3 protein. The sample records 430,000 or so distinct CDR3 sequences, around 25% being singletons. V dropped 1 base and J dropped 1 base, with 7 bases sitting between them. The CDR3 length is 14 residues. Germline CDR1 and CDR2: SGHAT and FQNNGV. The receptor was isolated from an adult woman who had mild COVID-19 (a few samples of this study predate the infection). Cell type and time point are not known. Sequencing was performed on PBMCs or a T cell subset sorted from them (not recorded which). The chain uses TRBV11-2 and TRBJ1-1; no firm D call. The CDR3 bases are TGTGCCAGCAGCTTAGCGATGGGGAACACTGAAGCTTTCTTT. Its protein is CASSLAMGNTEAFF.